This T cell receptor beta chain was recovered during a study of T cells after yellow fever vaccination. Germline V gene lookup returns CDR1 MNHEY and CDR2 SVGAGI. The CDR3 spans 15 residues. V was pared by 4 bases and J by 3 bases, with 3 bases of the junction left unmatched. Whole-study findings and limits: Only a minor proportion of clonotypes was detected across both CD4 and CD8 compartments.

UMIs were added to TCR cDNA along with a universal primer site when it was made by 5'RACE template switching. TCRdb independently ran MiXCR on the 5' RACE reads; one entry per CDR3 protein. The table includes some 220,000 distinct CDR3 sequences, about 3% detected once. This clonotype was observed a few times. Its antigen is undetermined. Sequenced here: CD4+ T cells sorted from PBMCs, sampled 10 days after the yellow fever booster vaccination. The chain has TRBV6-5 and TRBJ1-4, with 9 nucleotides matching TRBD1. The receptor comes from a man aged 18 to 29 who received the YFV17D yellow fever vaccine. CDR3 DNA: TGTGCCAGCAGTTCGACAGGGGGTCCTAATGAAAAACTGTTTTTT. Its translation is CASSSTGGPNEKLFF.